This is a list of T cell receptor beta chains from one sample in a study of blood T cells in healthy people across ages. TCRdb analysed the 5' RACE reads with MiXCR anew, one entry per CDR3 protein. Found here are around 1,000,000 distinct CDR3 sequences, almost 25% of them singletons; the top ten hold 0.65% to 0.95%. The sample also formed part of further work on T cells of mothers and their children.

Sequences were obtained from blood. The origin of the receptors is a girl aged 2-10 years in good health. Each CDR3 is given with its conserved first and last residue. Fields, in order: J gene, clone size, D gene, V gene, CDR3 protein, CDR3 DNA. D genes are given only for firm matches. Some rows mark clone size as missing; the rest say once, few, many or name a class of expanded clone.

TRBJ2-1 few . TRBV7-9 CASSSTRPNSYNEQFF TGTGCCAGCAGCTCAACCCGGCCTAACTCCTACAATGAGCAGTTCTTC
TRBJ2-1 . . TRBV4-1 CASSQGVLMSYNEQFF TGCGCCAGCAGCCAGGGAGTTCTGATGTCCTACAATGAGCAGTTCTTC
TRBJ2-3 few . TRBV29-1 CSVAVRGDTQYF TGCAGCGTTGCGGTGAGGGGGGATACGCAGTATTTT
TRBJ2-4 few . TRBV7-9 CASSLEGGGLAVQYF TGTGCCAGCAGCTTAGAAGGAGGGGGCCTGGCGGTTCAGTACTTC
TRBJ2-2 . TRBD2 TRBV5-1 CASSLVGLAGERGNRELFF TGCGCCAGCAGCTTGGTTGGCCTAGCGGGAGAGAGGGGTAACCGGGAGCTGTTTTTT
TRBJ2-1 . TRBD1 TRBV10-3 CAISESGTGGPEWRQFF TGTGCCATCAGTGAGTCGGGGACAGGGGGCCCTGAATGGAGGCAGTTCTTC
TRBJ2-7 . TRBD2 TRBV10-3 CAISARGTSYEQYF TGTGCCATCAGTGCGCGGGGGACCTCCTACGAGCAGTACTTC
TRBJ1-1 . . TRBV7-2 CASSLLQMNTEAFF TGTGCCAGCAGCTTATTACAGATGAACACTGAAGCTTTCTTT
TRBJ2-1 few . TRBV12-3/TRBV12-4 CASRVPGVDNEQFF TGTGCCAGCAGGGTACCTGGGGTCGACAATGAGCAGTTCTTC
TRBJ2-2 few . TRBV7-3 CASSLIPETGELFF TGTGCCAGCAGCTTAATCCCGGAAACCGGGGAGCTGTTTTTT
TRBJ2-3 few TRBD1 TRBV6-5 CASSNRDRTGTDTQYF TGTGCCAGCAGTAACCGGGACAGGACGGGCACAGATACGCAGTATTTT
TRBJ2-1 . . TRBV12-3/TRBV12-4 CASSWGFGRSYNEQFF TGTGCCAGCAGTTGGGGCTTTGGGCGCTCCTACAATGAGCAGTTCTTC
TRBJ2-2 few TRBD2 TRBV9 CASSAREGTTPNTGELFF TGTGCCAGCAGCGCGAGGGAGGGGACTACCCCTAACACCGGGGAGCTGTTTTTT
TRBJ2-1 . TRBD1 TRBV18 CASSPGQGALNEQFF TGTGCCAGCTCACCGGGACAGGGGGCTCTCAATGAGCAGTTCTTC